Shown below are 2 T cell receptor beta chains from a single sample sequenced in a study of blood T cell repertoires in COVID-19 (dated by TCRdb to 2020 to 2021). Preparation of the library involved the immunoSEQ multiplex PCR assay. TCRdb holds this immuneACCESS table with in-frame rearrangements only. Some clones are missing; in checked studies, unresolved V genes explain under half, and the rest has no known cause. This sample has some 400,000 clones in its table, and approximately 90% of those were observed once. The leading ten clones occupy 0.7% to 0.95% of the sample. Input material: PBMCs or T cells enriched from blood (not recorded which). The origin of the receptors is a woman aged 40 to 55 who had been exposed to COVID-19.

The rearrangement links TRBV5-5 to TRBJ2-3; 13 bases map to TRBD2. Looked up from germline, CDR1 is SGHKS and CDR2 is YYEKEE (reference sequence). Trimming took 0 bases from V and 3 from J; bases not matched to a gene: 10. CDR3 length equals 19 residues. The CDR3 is CASSLAGTTSGGATDTQYF. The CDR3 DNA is TGTGCCAGCAGCTTGGCGGGGACTACTAGCGGGGGGGCGACAGATACGCAGTATTTT.

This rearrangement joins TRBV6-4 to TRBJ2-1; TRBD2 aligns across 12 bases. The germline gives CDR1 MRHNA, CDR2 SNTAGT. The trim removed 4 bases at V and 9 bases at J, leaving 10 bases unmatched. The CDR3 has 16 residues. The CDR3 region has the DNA TGTGCCAGCAGTGGATCGACTAGCGGGAGATTTTCTGAGCAGTTCTTC. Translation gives CASSGSTSGRFSEQFF.